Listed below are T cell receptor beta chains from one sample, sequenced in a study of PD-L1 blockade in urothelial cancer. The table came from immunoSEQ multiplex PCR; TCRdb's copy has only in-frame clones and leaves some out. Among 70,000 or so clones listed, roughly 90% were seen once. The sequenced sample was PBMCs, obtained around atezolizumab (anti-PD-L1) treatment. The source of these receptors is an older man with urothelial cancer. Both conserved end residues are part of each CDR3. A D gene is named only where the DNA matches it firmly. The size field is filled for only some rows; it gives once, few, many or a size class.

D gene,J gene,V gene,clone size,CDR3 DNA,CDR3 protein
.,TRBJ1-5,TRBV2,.,TGTGCCAGCACGAGAACAGATAGCAATCAGCCCCAGCATTTT,CASTRTDSNQPQHF
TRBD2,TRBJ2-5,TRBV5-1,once,TGCGCCAGCAGCCTTAGCGGGAGGGTGGAGGAGACCCAGTACTTC,CASSLSGRVEETQYF
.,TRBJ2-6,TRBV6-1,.,TGTGCCAGCAGTGCCAGGGGCGGGTCTGGGGCCAACGTCCTGACTTTC,CASSARGGSGANVLTF
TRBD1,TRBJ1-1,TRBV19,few,TGTGCCACCAGACAGGGCTACACTGAAGCTTTCTTT,CATRQGYTEAFF
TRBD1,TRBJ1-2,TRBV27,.,TGTGCCAGCAGTCCAATTTCGACAGGGGGCGCGTATGGCTACACCTTC,CASSPISTGGAYGYTF
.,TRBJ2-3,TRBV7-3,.,TGTGCCAGCAGCTTAAACGCGCTAGCGAGCTTCACAGATACGCAGTATTTT,CASSLNALASFTDTQYF
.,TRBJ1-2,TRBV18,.,TGTGCCAGCTCACCAGAGCTAGCTAACTATGGCTACACCTTC,CASSPELANYGYTF
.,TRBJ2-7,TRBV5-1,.,TGCGCCAGCAGTCCCAGGGCCTACGAGCAGTACTTC,CASSPRAYEQYF
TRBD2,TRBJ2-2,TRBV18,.,TGTGCCAGCTCCTACGGACTAGCGGGAAGCGGGACCGGGGAGCTGTTTTTT,CASSYGLAGSGTGELFF
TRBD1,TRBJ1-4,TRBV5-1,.,TGCGCCAGCAGCTTGGTTCCACAGGGGGTCGCCTCTAATGAAAAACTGTTTTTT,CASSLVPQGVASNEKLFF
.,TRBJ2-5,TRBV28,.,TGTGCCAGCAGTTTAGGTCTCCTTTCAGGTGGGGAGACCCAGTACTTC,CASSLGLLSGGETQYF
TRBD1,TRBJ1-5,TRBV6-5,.,TGTGCCAGCAGTTCCCGACAGGGAAGCAATCAGCCCCAGCATTTT,CASSSRQGSNQPQHF
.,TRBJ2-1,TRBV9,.,TGTGCCAGCAGCCCAGGGGATTACAATGAGCAGTTCTTC,CASSPGDYNEQFF
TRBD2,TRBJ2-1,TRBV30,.,TGTGCCTGGACCCTCTTCGGCCTAGCGGGAGGGTATCTGGGTTACAATGAGCAGTTCTTC,CAWTLFGLAGGYLGYNEQFF
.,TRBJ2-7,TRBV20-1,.,TGCAGTGCCGCACTAGCTAGAGAGCAGTACTTC,CSAALAREQYF
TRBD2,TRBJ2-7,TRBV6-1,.,TGTGCCAGCCTCGCGGTAGCGGGACTCTACGAGCAGTACTTC,CASLAVAGLYEQYF
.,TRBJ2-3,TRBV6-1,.,TGTGCCAGCAGTGAATTACAGTCGCCCAATACGCAGTATTTT,CASSELQSPNTQYF
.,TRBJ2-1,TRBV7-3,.,TGTGCCAGCAGCCCCTCAATAGACTCAAGCTCCTACAATGAGCAGTTCTTC,CASSPSIDSSSYNEQFF
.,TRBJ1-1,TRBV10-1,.,TGCGCCAGCAGTGAGGAATTCGGGGTCACTGAAGCTTTCTTT,CASSEEFGVTEAFF
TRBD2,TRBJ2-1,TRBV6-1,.,TGTGCCAGCAGTACCAGACTAGCGGCGAGCAATGAGCAGTTCTTC,CASSTRLAASNEQFF
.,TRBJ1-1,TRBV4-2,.,TGTGCCAGCAGCCAAGAATCCGGGGGTACTGAAGCTTTCTTT,CASSQESGGTEAFF
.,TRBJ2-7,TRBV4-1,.,TGCGCCAGCAGCCAAGACCCAGGCCGCTCCTACGAGCAGTACTTC,CASSQDPGRSYEQYF
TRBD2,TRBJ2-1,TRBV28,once,TGTGCCAGCAGACGACTAGCGGGATTTAATGAGCAGTTCTTC,CASRRLAGFNEQFF
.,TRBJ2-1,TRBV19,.,TGTGCCAGTACCCTGTACAATGAGCAGTTCTTC,CASTLYNEQFF
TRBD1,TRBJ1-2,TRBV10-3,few,TGTGCCAGTGGGGGACAGGGAGCGGAGAACTATGGCTACACCTTC,CASGGQGAENYGYTF
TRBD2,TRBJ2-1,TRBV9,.,TGTGCCAGCAGCGGAGGACTAGCGGGCAGCTCCTACAATGAGCAGTTCTTC,CASSGGLAGSSYNEQFF
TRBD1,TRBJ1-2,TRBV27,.,TGTGCCAGCAGTGCGGGACAGTGGCGCGGTGGCTACACCTTC,CASSAGQWRGGYTF
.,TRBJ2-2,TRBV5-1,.,TGCGCCAGCAGCTTATCCGGGATGGCCGGGGAGCTGTTTTTT,CASSLSGMAGELFF
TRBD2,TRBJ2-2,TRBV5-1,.,TGCGCCGTGAAGCGGGATAACACCGGGGAGCTGTTTTTT,CAVKRDNTGELFF
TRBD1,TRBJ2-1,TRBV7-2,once,TGTGCCAGCAGCACAAGACAGGGATTCTACAATGAGCAGTTCTTC,CASSTRQGFYNEQFF
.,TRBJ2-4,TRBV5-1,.,TGCGCCAGCAGCTTGGGAGGCACAACCAAAAACATTCAGTACTTC,CASSLGGTTKNIQYF
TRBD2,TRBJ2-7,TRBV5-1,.,TGCGCCAGCAGCTCGCAAGGACTAGCTTCCTACGAGCAGTACTTC,CASSSQGLASYEQYF
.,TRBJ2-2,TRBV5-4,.,TGTGCCAGCAGCTTGGGGGTTGGTGGGGCCCGAGGGGAGCTGTTTTTT,CASSLGVGGARGELFF
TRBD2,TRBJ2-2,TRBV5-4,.,TGTGCCAGCAGCTTAGCGGGAAACCCCCCGGGGGGGGAGCTGTTTTTT,CASSLAGNPPGGELFF
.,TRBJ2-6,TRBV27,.,TGTGCCAGCAATCTCTTCCCTGGGGCCAACGTCCTGACTTTC,CASNLFPGANVLTF
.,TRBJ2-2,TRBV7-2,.,TGTGCCAGCAGCTCGAGGGGGTGGCAGGGGGGCGGCGGGGAGCTGTTTTTT,CASSSRGWQGGGGELFF
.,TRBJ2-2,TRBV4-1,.,TGCGCCGTAAAGTCCGGCACCGGGGAGCTGTTTTTT,CAVKSGTGELFF
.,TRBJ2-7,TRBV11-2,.,TGTGCCAGCAGCTTAGATCGCGACTACGAGCAGTACTTC,CASSLDRDYEQYF
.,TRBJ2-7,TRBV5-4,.,TGTGCCAGCAGCCGACGGGGTGCCGAGCAGTACTTC,CASSRRGAEQYF
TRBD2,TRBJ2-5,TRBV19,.,TGTGCCAGTAGTCCGACTAGCGGGGAAGAGACCCAGTACTTC,CASSPTSGEETQYF
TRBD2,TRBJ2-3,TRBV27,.,TGTGCCAGCAGACCCTCCGGGACTAGCGGCACAGATACGCAGTATTTT,CASRPSGTSGTDTQYF
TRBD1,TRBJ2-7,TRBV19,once,TGTGCCAGTGCAAACATGGACAGGGGGTACGAGCAGTACTTC,CASANMDRGYEQYF
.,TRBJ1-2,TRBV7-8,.,TGTGCCAGCAGCTTTAGTGGGGGTAGCGGGACTGTCTATGGCTACACCTTC,CASSFSGGSGTVYGYTF
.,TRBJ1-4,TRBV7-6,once,TGTGCCAGCAGCTTAGTAATGACGGGGGATTCCCGGTGGGTTAATGAAAAACTGTTTTTT,CASSLVMTGDSRWVNEKLFF
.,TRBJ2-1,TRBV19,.,TGTGCCAGTAGGCCCCGCCTAGGTTCCTACAATGAGCAGTTCTTC,CASRPRLGSYNEQFF
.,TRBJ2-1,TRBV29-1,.,TGCAGCGTTGTAGTAGGACAGCCTTACAATGAGCAGTTCTTC,CSVVVGQPYNEQFF
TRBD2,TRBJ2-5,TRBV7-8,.,TGTGCCAGCAGAACTAGCGGCCAAGAGACCCAGTACTTC,CASRTSGQETQYF
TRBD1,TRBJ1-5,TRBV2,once,TGTGCCAGCTGCGGACAGGGGGGCAATCAGCCCCAGCATTTT,CASCGQGGNQPQHF
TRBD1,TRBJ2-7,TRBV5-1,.,TGCGCCAGCAGCTTGGCAACCGGGACAGGGGGCATAGTGCAGTACTTC,CASSLATGTGGIVQYF
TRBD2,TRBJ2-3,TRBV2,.,TGTGCCAGCAATGCGGGAGCCACAGATACGCAGTATTTT,CASNAGATDTQYF
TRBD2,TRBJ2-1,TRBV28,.,TGTGCCAGCAGTTTAAGGACTAGCGGGAGGCGATACAATGAGCAGTTCTTC,CASSLRTSGRRYNEQFF
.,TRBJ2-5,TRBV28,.,TGTGCCAGCAGTAGGCGCGGATCGTACCAAGAGACCCAGTACTTC,CASSRRGSYQETQYF